What follows is one T cell receptor beta chain and its context. The data belong to a study of T cell changes during pregnancy in multiple sclerosis. Trimming pared 3 bases from V and 4 bases from J, leaving 17 bases between. This CDR3 spans 16 amino acids. Per germline, CDR1 SGDLS and CDR2 YYNGEE. Data came from immunoSEQ multiplex PCR; TCRdb stores just in-frame clones and leaves some out. The repertoire holds about 92,000 clones, around 92% seen once, with about 2.7% in the top ten. The sequence came from a female donor with multiple sclerosis, enrolled in a pregnancy study. V usage is TRBV9 and J usage is TRBJ1-3, with D tentatively TRBD1 (6 bases). The sequenced sample was peripheral blood, obtained in the first trimester of pregnancy. CDR3 nucleotide sequence: TGTGCCAGCAGCGCAAGTCAAGGGGGTCTCGGAAACACCATATATTTT. Translating it yields CASSASQGGLGNTIYF. Based on the CDR3 plus reference TRBV9 and TRBJ1-3, the full variable domain is DSGVTQTPKHLITATGQRVTLRCSPRSGDLSVYWYQQSLDQGLQFLIQYYNGEERAKGNILERFSAQQFPDLHSELNLSSLELGDSALYFCASSASQGGLGNTIYFGEGSWLTVV.